The next 20 T cell receptor beta chains were all read from a single sample in a study of T-cell memory formation after mild COVID-19. TCRdb fed the 5' RACE reads into MiXCR, producing one record per CDR3 protein. The repertoire holds hundreds of thousands of distinct CDR3 sequences, with about 17% as singletons. The sample consisted of PBMCs or a T cell subset sorted from them (not recorded which). These receptors were collected from a man in his late teens or twenties who had mild COVID-19 (a few samples of this study predate the infection). Cell type and time point are not known.

V gene TRBV11-2 combines with J gene TRBJ2-5; 10 positions agree with TRBD1. The CDR3 has 14 residues. V shed 5 bases, J shed 1 base, and the junction held 1 base outside the gene matches. CDR1 is SGHAT, CDR2 FQNNGV, per germline. The CDR3 DNA follows: TGTGCCAGCAGCAGGACAGGGGGCCAAGAGACCCAGTACTTC. It codes for CASSRTGGQETQYF.

The chain employs TRBV2 and TRBJ1-5, with a possible D match to TRBD1 (5 bases). There are 14 residues in the CDR3. Trimming took off 5 bases at V and 7 bases at J, with 15 bases between the two ends. The germline gives CDR1 SNHLY, CDR2 FYNNEI. The CDR3 bases are TGTGCCAGCAGTAGGACACCTCCGGGCCAGCCCCAGCATTTT. It is translated as CASSRTPPGQPQHF.

This clonotype was seen many times. The CDR3 DNA is TGCAGTGCTAGAGACCCCTTAGATGAAAAACTGTTTTTT. This encodes CSARDPLDEKLFF. The J gene is TRBJ1-4, the V gene TRBV20-1; D is unresolved. Trimming stripped 0 bases from V and 6 bases from J, with 8 bases between. CDR1 is DFQATT and CDR2 is SNEGSKA in the germline V gene (reference sequence). The CDR3 has 13 residues.

This clonotype was found many times. This sequence joins TRBV12-3 or TRBV12-4 and TRBJ2-5; D is unclear. Trimming cost V 2 bases and J 2 bases, with 9 bases left between them. This CDR3 comprises 14 residues. The CDR3 protein is CASSLNWIQETQYF. The CDR3 DNA reads TGTGCCAGCAGTTTAAACTGGATACAAGAGACCCAGTACTTC.

This clonotype is medium-sized. This chain links TRBV15 with TRBJ2-5; D is uncertain. Germline CDR1 and CDR2: LNHNV and YYDKDF (reference sequence). The V end lost 0 bases, the J end lost 8 bases, and 7 bases lay between the germline ends. This CDR3 is built from 12 residues. CDR3 in DNA: TGTGCCACCAGCAGAGATATTGAAACCCAGTACTTC. It yields the protein CATSRDIETQYF.

The gene calls are TRBV5-1 and TRBJ2-6; no clear D gene. CDR3 length: 18 amino acids. Trimming removed 7 bases at V and 0 bases at J, with 20 bases between. Germline loops: CDR1 SGHRS, CDR2 YFSETQ. CDR3 amino acids: CASRLESALRSGANVLTF. In DNA form, the CDR3 reads TGCGCCAGCCGCCTAGAAAGCGCGCTGCGCTCTGGGGCCAACGTCCTGACTTTC.

This clonotype appeared many times. The chain joins TRBV5-1 to TRBJ2-4, with unresolved D. Germline CDR1 is SGHRS and CDR2 is YFSETQ. The CDR3 contains 10 residues. V was shortened by 3 bases and J by 7 bases, with 2 bases between the two germline ends. This chain's CDR3 is CASSWNIQYF. CDR3 bases: TGCGCCAGCAGCTGGAACATTCAGTACTTC. The full variable domain, its missing parts supplied by reference TRBV5-1 and TRBJ2-4, is KAGVTQTPRYLIKTRGQQVTLSCSPISGHRSVSWYQQTPGQGLQFLFEYFSETQRNKGNFPGRFSGRQFSNSRSEMNVSTLELGDSALYLCASSWNIQYFGAGTRLSVL.

This chain's CDR3 is CASRERQGSNQPQHF. In nucleotides, the CDR3 is TGTGCCAGCAGGGAGAGACAGGGTAGCAATCAGCCCCAGCATTTT. This chain joins TRBV6-6 and TRBJ1-5; 7 nucleotides line up with TRBD1. The germline CDR1 and CDR2 sequences are MNHNY and SVGAGI (reference sequence). The CDR3 sequence is 15 residues long. V gave up 6 bases and J gave up 0 bases; unmatched junction bases: 5.

The chain joins TRBV2 to TRBJ1-5, with D possibly matching TRBD1 (5 bases). Trimming pared 8 bases from V and 0 bases from J, leaving 17 bases between. CDR1 is SNHLY and CDR2 is FYNNEI in the germline V gene. This CDR3 has 16 residues. The CDR3 here is CASAPHSGGSNQPQHF. The CDR3 coding sequence is TGTGCCAGCGCTCCCCATTCGGGGGGTAGCAATCAGCCCCAGCATTTT.

In its sample, this clonotype was seen a few times. The V gene is TRBV2, the J gene TRBJ2-3, with 8 bases that match TRBD2. The CDR3 runs to 12 residues. The V gene's germline CDR1 is SNHLY and CDR2 FYNNEI. The CDR3 loop reads CVSGGVPDTQYF. Written as DNA, the CDR3 is TGTGTCTCGGGGGGGGTCCCAGATACGCAGTATTTT.

This chain joins TRBV18 and TRBJ2-1; 9 nucleotides match TRBD1. The germline V gene has CDR1 KGHSH and CDR2 LQKENI. The CDR3 consists of 15 residues. With V trimmed by 3 bases and J by 6 bases, 6 bases remained unmatched. CDR3 DNA: TGTGCCAGCTCACCTAGGACAGGGGATATCAATGAGCAGTTCTTC. Protein product: CASSPRTGDINEQFF.

There are a few counts of this clonotype. The chain uses TRBV28 and TRBJ1-1; no clear D. CDR3 length: 11 amino acids. The germline gives CDR1 MDHEN, CDR2 SYDVKM. V was shortened by 7 bases and J by 8 bases, with 11 bases between the two germline ends. CDR3: CASNAGGEAFF. CDR3 nucleotide sequence: TGTGCCAGCAACGCTGGTGGGGAAGCTTTCTTT.

This clonotype has a handful of counts. This rearrangement joins TRBV20-1 to TRBJ1-1; a weak D match, TRBD1 (5 bases). From germline, CDR1 is DFQATT and CDR2 SNEGSKA (reference sequence). V lost 6 bases to trimming and J lost 3 bases, with 11 bases between them. The CDR3 spans 12 residues. The CDR3 DNA reads TGCAGTGCAACGGGGACGTACACTGAAGCTTTCTTT. As protein: CSATGTYTEAFF.

This chain links TRBV28 with TRBJ2-3; D is uncertain. CDR1 and CDR2 from the germline V gene are MDHEN and SYDVKM. Trimming took off 5 bases at V and 10 bases at J, with 19 bases between the two ends. The CDR3 runs 14 residues. In DNA form, the CDR3 reads TGTGCCAGCAGTGCCGGCGACCGACGGAGTGCGCAGTATTTT. Translation gives CASSAGDRRSAQYF.

The chain employs TRBV4-1 and TRBJ2-7; a weak D match, TRBD1 (6 bases). Trimming took 5 bases from V and 0 from J, leaving 17 bases between them. CDR1 is MGHRA, CDR2 YSYEKL, per germline. The CDR3 contains 16 residues. This chain's CDR3 is CASSIFQGPNSYEQYF. The CDR3 bases are TGCGCCAGCAGCATCTTCCAGGGGCCAAACTCCTACGAGCAGTACTTC.

This clonotype was seen just once. The chain employs TRBV7-8 and TRBJ1-1; D uncertain. CDR1 is SGHVS, CDR2 FQNEAQ, per germline. The CDR3 length is 14 residues. V was shortened by 5 bases and J by 7 bases, with 17 bases between the two germline ends. The CDR3: CASSNGILGGEAFF. CDR3 sequence (DNA): TGTGCCAGCAGCAACGGCATTCTGGGTGGTGAAGCTTTCTTT.

V usage is TRBV27 and J usage is TRBJ1-1; D unclear. Germline values: CDR1 MNHEY, CDR2 SMNVEV (reference sequence). The CDR3 has 14 residues. Trimming took off 2 bases at V and 4 bases at J, with 11 bases between the two ends. The CDR3, as DNA: TGTGCCAGCAGTTTAGGGAAGGTGGCCACTGAAGCTTTCTTT. It codes for CASSLGKVATEAFF.

This sequence joins TRBV7-2 and TRBJ2-3; D may be TRBD1 (5 bases). Germline CDR1 reads SGHTA; CDR2 reads FQGNSA. The CDR3 runs to 14 residues. The V gene lost 6 bases and the J gene lost 3 bases, with 13 bases spanning the gap. CDR3 sequence (DNA): TGTGCCAGCAGTTACAGGTCGTCGACAGATACGCAGTATTTT. It is translated as CASSYRSSTDTQYF.

This clonotype occurred a few times. The chain has TRBV20-1 and TRBJ2-5; D possibly uses TRBD1 or TRBD2 (5 bases each). Trimming removed 6 bases at V and 9 bases at J, with 11 bases between. This CDR3 is 10 amino acids long. Germline CDR1 is DFQATT and CDR2 is SNEGSKA (reference sequence). The CDR3 sequence: CSALGVAQYF. The CDR3 bases are TGCAGTGCACTAGGGGTGGCCCAGTACTTC.

The V call is TRBV3-1, the J call TRBJ2-3; D gene unclear. The CDR3 has 15 amino acids. The V and J ends lost 4 bases and 4 bases respectively, with 15 bases between them. Germline V CDR1 and CDR2: LGHDT, YNNKEL (reference sequence). The CDR3 loop is CASSRKGGVADTQYF. CDR3 in DNA: TGTGCCAGCAGCCGAAAGGGTGGGGTTGCAGATACGCAGTATTTT.